The 20 T cell receptor beta chains below all came from one sample that was sequenced in a study of technical replicates of blood from a handful of donors. Sequencing used immunoSEQ multiplex PCR; TCRdb keeps in-frame clones, though not all of them. This sample has approximately 99,000 clones; roughly 96% occur once, and the top ten carry approximately 0.38%. What was sequenced was T cells isolated from PBMCs. The receptors were gathered from a human donor in good health.

The chain links TRBV6-5 to TRBJ1-5; D is possibly TRBD1 (6 bases). V lost 5 bases to trimming and J lost 7 bases, with 18 bases between them. This CDR3 region has 15 residues. Germline values: CDR1 MNHEY, CDR2 SVGAGI. The CDR3 loop is CASSPTTRGRQPQHF. The DNA for the CDR3 is TGTGCCAGCAGTCCGACGACCAGGGGACGGCAGCCCCAGCATTTT.

This chain uses TRBV5-1 with TRBJ2-1, with 9 bases identical to TRBD1. Unmatched junction bases numbered 6, after V lost 3 bases and J lost 5 bases. In germline, CDR1 is SGHRS, CDR2 YFSETQ. This CDR3 has 15 residues. Written as DNA, the CDR3 is TGCGCCAGCAGCTACCCGGGACAGGGCCACAATGAGCAGTTCTTC. Translation gives CASSYPGQGHNEQFF.

This chain joins TRBV2 and TRBJ1-5; 9 bases line up with TRBD1. Germline assignment: CDR1 SNHLY and CDR2 FYNNEI. Trimming removed 3 bases from V and 5 bases from J; junction bases left unmatched: 8. The CDR3 runs to 16 residues. CDR3 nucleotide sequence: TGTGCCAGCAGTGAGTACGGACAGGGGATTGATCAGCCCCAGCATTTT. This codes for CASSEYGQGIDQPQHF.

This clone was seen just once. The chain employs TRBV5-6 and TRBJ1-3, with a possible D match to TRBD1 (6 bases). Germline V CDR1 and CDR2: SGHDT, YYEEEE. The V and J ends lost 0 bases and 0 bases respectively, with 13 bases between them. The CDR3 is 17 residues long. The CDR3 sequence: CASSLDDRPYSGNTIYF. The DNA for the CDR3 is TGTGCCAGCAGCTTGGACGACAGGCCCTACTCTGGAAACACCATATATTTT.

V usage is TRBV2 and J usage is TRBJ2-3; TRBD2 agrees at 15 bases. This CDR3 has 15 residues. Germline CDR1 reads SNHLY; CDR2 reads FYNNEI. Trimming took 8 bases from V and 4 from J; bases not matched to a gene: 4. The CDR3 sequence is CASEGLAGGADTQYF. Written as DNA, the CDR3 is TGTGCCAGCGAGGGACTAGCGGGAGGAGCAGATACGCAGTATTTT. The whole variable domain, remainder taken from reference TRBV2 and TRBJ2-3, is EPEVTQTPSHQVTQMGQEVILRCVPISNHLYFYWYRQILGQKVEFLVSFYNNEISEKSEIFDDQFSVERPDGSNFTLKIRSTKLEDSAMYFCASEGLAGGADTQYFGPGTRLTVL.

This clone was recorded only once. The CDR3 nucleotides read TGTGCCAGCAGTTTCGCCTCGGGACTAGCGGGAGGGGGGGATACGCAGTATTTT. Amino acid sequence: CASSFASGLAGGGDTQYF. V usage is TRBV28 and J usage is TRBJ2-3; 16 positions agree with TRBD2. After removal of 3 bases from V and 6 bases from J, the junction contained 9 bases not matched to a gene. The CDR3 runs to 18 residues. Germline CDR1 and CDR2: MDHEN and SYDVKM. Filled out from reference TRBV28 and TRBJ2-3, the complete variable domain reads DVKVTQSSRYLVKRTGEKVFLECVQDMDHENMFWYRQDPGLGLRLIYFSYDVKMKEKGDIPEGYSVSREKKERFSLILESASTNQTSMYLCASSFASGLAGGGDTQYFGPGTRLTVL.

V gene TRBV9 combines with J gene TRBJ2-1, with a weak D call TRBD2 (5 bases). The germline gives CDR1 SGDLS, CDR2 YYNGEE. The CDR3 is 13 amino acids. V gave up 4 bases and J gave up 10 bases, with 15 bases separating them. The DNA for the CDR3 is TGTGCCAGCAGCCCTATAGACCCGGGGGAGCAGTTCTTC. This codes for CASSPIDPGEQFF.

The rearrangement uses TRBV19 and TRBJ1-2; D is ambiguous. Trimming removed 10 bases at V and 4 bases at J, with 13 bases between. The CDR3 contains 12 residues. The germline V gene encodes CDR1 LNHDA and CDR2 SQIVND (reference sequence). In nucleotides, the CDR3 is TGTGCCACCTTGGTGGGAGGCTATGGCTACACCTTC. It translates to CATLVGGYGYTF.

The rearrangement links TRBV11-2 to TRBJ2-3; D is unclear. Germline V lookup: CDR1 SGHAT, CDR2 FQNNGV. The CDR3 has 17 residues. The germline V and J ends were trimmed by 5 bases and 2 bases, with 20 bases remaining between them. The CDR3 protein is CASSNFLGRRPTDTQYF. The CDR3 DNA sequence: TGTGCCAGCAGCAACTTCTTGGGCAGAAGACCCACAGATACGCAGTATTTT.

This clone was detected once. The gene calls are TRBV18 and TRBJ2-4; D not resolved. V was trimmed by 1 base and J by 5 bases, leaving 6 bases between them. The CDR3 is 13 residues long. Germline CDR1 and CDR2: KGHSH and LQKENI. CDR3 coding DNA: TGTGCCAGCTCACCACTGACTGAAAACATTCAGTACTTC. This gives the protein CASSPLTENIQYF.

The J gene is TRBJ2-1, the V gene TRBV27; 7 positions match TRBD2. This CDR3 region has 15 residues. Germline V gene lookup returns CDR1 MNHEY and CDR2 SMNVEV (reference sequence). V trimming: 6 bases; J trimming: 6 bases; junction bases outside the gene matches: 11. The chain's CDR3 is CASRPYETSTNEQFF. Here the CDR3 DNA reads TGTGCCAGCAGGCCTTACGAGACTAGCACCAATGAGCAGTTCTTC.

The chain employs TRBV12-5 and TRBJ2-3; tentatively, D is TRBD1 (6 bases). The CDR3 spans 14 residues. Trimming pared 5 bases from V and 0 bases from J, leaving 9 bases between. From germline, CDR1 is LGHNT and CDR2 FRNRAP. The CDR3 here is CASGRDMSTDTQYF. CDR3 bases: TGTGCTAGTGGTAGGGACATGAGCACAGATACGCAGTATTTT.

The chain is built from TRBV19 and TRBJ2-7; 10 nucleotides agree with TRBD1. This CDR3 is 14 amino acids long. Germline CDR1 LNHDA, CDR2 SQIVND (reference sequence). Trimming cost V 7 bases and J 7 bases; bases outside gene matches: 10. CDR3 bases: TGTGCCAGTACCATGGGGACAGGGGCCCAAGAGCAGTACTTC. Residues: CASTMGTGAQEQYF.

The chain is built from TRBV11-2 and TRBJ2-7; TRBD1 agrees at 8 bases. Germline-derived CDR1 and CDR2 are SGHAT and FQNNGV. V lost 5 bases to trimming and J lost 3 bases; unmatched junction nucleotides: 3. The CDR3 contains 13 residues. The CDR3 is CASSRDRGYEQYF. The CDR3 DNA follows: TGTGCCAGCAGCCGAGACAGGGGCTACGAGCAGTACTTC. Full variable domain (rest looked up from reference TRBV11-2 and TRBJ2-7): EAGVAQSPRYKIIEKRQSVAFWCNPISGHATLYWYQQILGQGPKLLIQFQNNGVVDDSQLPKDRFSAERLKGVDSTLKIQPAKLEDSAVYLCASSRDRGYEQYFGPGTRLTVT.

The chain combines TRBV21-1 with TRBJ1-5. TRBV21-1 is given as a pseudogene. The length of the CDR3 is 13 residues. This CDR3 is CASSRGNNQPQHF. In nucleotides, the CDR3 is TGTGCCAGCAGCCGGGGGAACAATCAGCCCCAGCATTTT.

This clone came up once. The rearrangement joins TRBV5-1 to TRBJ1-4; TRBD1 matches 10 bases. Germline V gene sequence: CDR1 SGHRS, CDR2 YFSETQ. V lost 5 bases to trimming and J lost 5 bases; unmatched junction nucleotides: 3. The CDR3 totals 14 residues. CDR3 amino acids: CASSPGQGNEKLFF. CDR3 DNA sequence: TGCGCCAGCAGTCCGGGACAGGGGAATGAAAAACTGTTTTTT.

This chain connects TRBV7-3 to TRBJ2-5; 11 bases match TRBD1. V dropped 4 bases and J dropped 0; count of bases not matched to a gene: 4. Germline CDR1 and CDR2: SGHTA and FQGTGA. The CDR3 contains 16 residues. This CDR3 reads CASSSGTGGDQETQYF. The CDR3 nucleotides read TGTGCCAGCAGCTCCGGGACAGGGGGTGACCAAGAGACCCAGTACTTC.

The chain combines TRBV30 with TRBJ1-5; weak D call: TRBD1 (6 bases). The V gene lost 4 bases and the J gene lost 6 bases, with 13 bases spanning the gap. Germline V gene data show CDR1 as GTSNPN and CDR2 as SVGIG (reference sequence). This CDR3 has 13 amino acids. CDR3 coding DNA: TGTGCCTGGAACAGGGACATGGGTCAGCCCCAGCATTTT. This sequence encodes CAWNRDMGQPQHF.

The chain joins TRBV7-8 to TRBJ1-4, with D perhaps matching TRBD1 (5 bases). Germline CDR1 SGHVS, CDR2 FQNEAQ. The CDR3 covers 16 residues. The ends were cut back, 2 bases at V and 12 bases at J, with 22 bases in the middle. This CDR3 reads CASSLIGVQGGGELFF. The CDR3 region has the DNA TGTGCCAGCAGCTTAATAGGTGTTCAGGGCGGCGGGGAACTGTTTTTT.

The rearrangement links TRBV15 to TRBJ1-5; D is uncertain. This CDR3 comprises 12 residues. The V end lost 1 base, the J end lost 11 bases, and 9 bases lay between the germline ends. The germline CDR1 and CDR2 sequences are LNHNV and YYDKDF (reference sequence). The CDR3 region is CATSRGEVAQHF. The CDR3 DNA reads TGTGCCACCAGCAGAGGGGAGGTGGCCCAGCATTTT.